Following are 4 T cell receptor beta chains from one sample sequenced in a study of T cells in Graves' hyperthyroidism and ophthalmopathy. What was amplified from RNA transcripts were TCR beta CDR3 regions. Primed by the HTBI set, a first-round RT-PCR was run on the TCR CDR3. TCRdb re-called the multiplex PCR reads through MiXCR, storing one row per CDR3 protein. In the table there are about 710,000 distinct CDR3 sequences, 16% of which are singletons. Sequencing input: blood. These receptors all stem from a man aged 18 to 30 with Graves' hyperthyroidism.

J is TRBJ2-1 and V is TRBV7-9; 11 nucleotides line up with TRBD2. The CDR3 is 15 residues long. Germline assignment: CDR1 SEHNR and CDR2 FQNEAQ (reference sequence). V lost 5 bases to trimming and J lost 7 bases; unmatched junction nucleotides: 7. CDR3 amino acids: CASSIGTSGVNEQFF. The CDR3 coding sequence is TGTGCCAGCAGCATCGGGACTAGCGGAGTTAATGAGCAGTTCTTC.

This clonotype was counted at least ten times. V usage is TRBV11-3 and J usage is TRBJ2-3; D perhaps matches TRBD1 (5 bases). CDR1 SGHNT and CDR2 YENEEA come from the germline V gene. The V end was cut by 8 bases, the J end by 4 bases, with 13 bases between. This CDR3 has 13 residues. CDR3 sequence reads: CASGLQGSDTQYF. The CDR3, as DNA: TGTGCCAGCGGTCTGCAGGGATCAGATACGCAGTATTTT.

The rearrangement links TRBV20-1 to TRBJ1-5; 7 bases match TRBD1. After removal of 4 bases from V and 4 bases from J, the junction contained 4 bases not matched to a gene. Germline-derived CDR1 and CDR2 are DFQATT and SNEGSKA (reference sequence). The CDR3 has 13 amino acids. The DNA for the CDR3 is TGCAGTGCTATCGAGACAGGGAATCAGCCCCAGCATTTT. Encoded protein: CSAIETGNQPQHF.

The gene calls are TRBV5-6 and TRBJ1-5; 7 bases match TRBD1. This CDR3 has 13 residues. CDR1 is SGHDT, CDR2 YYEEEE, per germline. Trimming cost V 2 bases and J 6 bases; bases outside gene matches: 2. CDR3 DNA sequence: TGTGCCAGCAGCTTTACAGGGGCTCAGCCCCAGCATTTT. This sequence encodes CASSFTGAQPQHF.